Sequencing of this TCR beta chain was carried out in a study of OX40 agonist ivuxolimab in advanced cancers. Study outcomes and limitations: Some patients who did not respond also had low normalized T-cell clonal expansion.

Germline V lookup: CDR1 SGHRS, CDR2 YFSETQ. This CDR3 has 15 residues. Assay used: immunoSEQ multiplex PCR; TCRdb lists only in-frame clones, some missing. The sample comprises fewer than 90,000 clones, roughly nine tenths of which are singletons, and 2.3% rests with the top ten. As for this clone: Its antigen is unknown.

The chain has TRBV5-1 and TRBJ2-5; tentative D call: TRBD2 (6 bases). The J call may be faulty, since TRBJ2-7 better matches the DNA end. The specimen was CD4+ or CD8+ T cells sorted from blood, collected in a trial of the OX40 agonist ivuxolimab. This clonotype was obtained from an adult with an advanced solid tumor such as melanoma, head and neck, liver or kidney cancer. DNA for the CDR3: TGCGCCAGCAGCTTCGGGGGAGGCAGCTCCTACGAGCAGTACTTC. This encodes CASSFGGGSSYEQYF.